Described below is a single T cell receptor (beta chain) sequence and its context. This clone was found once. No cognate antigen has been identified for it. Qualities for individual bases were not recorded, and no much larger clone is one base off. V loses 3 bases, J loses 6 bases, and the germline ends lie 6 bases apart. The germline V gene specifies MDHEN as CDR1 and SYDVKM as CDR2. The CDR3 sequence holds 12 residues, the cysteine and phenylalanine included. Kept here is only the CDR3 DNA, which spans 36 bases and is read in frame from base 1. This sample is drawn from a study of long-term antiretroviral therapy in people with HIV (dated by TCRdb to the early 2020s). Turning to the overall study: The earliest samples were collected about a decade before the 2015 WHO recommendation for immediate ART, when ART was typically delayed until CD4 counts fell. Of the roughly 30 participants with HIV, about twelve were female. Whether ART initiation and durable HIV suppression were associated with changes in peripheral blood TRB repertoire composition and diversity was tested in a retrospective serial study. The cohort contributed 150 to 200 cryopreserved PBMC samples from around 33 adults with confirmed HIV infection, collected serially over a mean of 6 years (range 1-12). Test extractions of a monoclonal T-cell line alongside about 30 polyclonal samples showed no cross-contamination during QIAcube processing.

Inclusion was restricted to participants for whom at least one PBMC sample before ART initiation and at least two post-ART samples were available. Every participant with HIV received treatment in the United States of America. Before DNA extraction, cryopreserved samples of 1-10 million PBMC were thawed and washed. At the time of the earliest PBMC sample for each participant with HIV, ages ranged from roughly 23 to 55 years. PBMC samples from each participant spanned 1-4 timepoints before ART initiation and 2-8 timepoints after ART initiation, with a median of 7 samples. Serial HIV viral load, CD4+ T-cell count, ART history and demographic data were obtained for every participant. Genomic DNA was extracted from unsorted PBMC with a Qiagen kit on a QIAcube, with processing performed in batches of 12 samples. Study-wide conclusions, independent of this receptor: Samples dated from the mid-2000s to the late 2010s, and the ART regimens used may be less effective than current ones. Limited PBMC availability meant only the TCR beta chain was sequenced, without alpha chain pairing. Starting ART was linked to a significant rise in TRB diversity, yet even with long-term ART the diversity remained significantly lower than in transplant donor controls. HIV repertoires had narrower CDR3 length ranges than controls, and the network structure suggested an antigen-experienced repertoire that shifted only slightly toward naive after ART. Unsorted PBMC were profiled instead of sorted CD4+ and CD8+ T cells because pre-ART samples had limited cell numbers. The repertoire was dominated across all time points by expanded TRB clones identified before ART initiation, although this dominance was seen to fluctuate and to decrease in many PLHIV after ART. Inferences about post-ART repertoire changes were limited because no data were available on ART adherence, viral resistance or therapy changes.

The immunoSEQ hsTCRB v3.0 assay was used at survey level resolution for TRB variable region sequencing. The target sequencing depth for TRB was about 40,000-55,000 T-cell genomes per sample. An Illumina MiSeq with a v3 150-cycle kit was used to sequence the pooled TRB libraries. The authors' analysis ran thus. Repertoire analysis was performed in R inside a reproducible Nextflow workflow that covered QC, data transformation and analysis. LymphoSeq2, an R package for exploring AIRR-Seq data, was used to implement the custom analyses. A few samples yielding fewer than 5000 total TRB sequences were excluded, leaving approximately 200 analyzed HIV repertoires. Among the roughly 180 retained HIV repertoires, about 57 were collected before ART initiation and roughly 130 after ART initiation. Repertoires were downsampled to 5000 TRB nucleotide sequences, with summary statistics averaged over 100 downsampling iterations. The analysis kept only TRB sequences whose CDR3 regions were at least seven amino acids long. Diversity was assessed using a clonality score derived from Shannon entropy and using the Gini coefficient. Repertoire networks linked the top 5000 CDR3 amino acid sequences whenever two sequences differed by an edit distance of one. GLIPH2 predicted antigen specificity groups and MHC restriction for TRB CDR3 amino acid sequences. To flag known associations with CMV, EBV, HIV or tissue antigens, CDR3 amino acid sequences were compared against VDJdb and McPAS-TCR. Pre-ART, post-ART and control groups were compared with Wilcoxon signed-rank tests and Holm-Bonferroni correction. TCRdb's version of the immuneACCESS table is confined to in-frame rearrangements and falls short of the full clone set. An unresolved V gene accounts for under half of the shortfall where checked; the remainder is of unknown origin. V and J calls and clone size are as listed in that table; D and trimming were resolved from the DNA. This sample lists some 14,000 clones; around 80% were detected once. Less than 8.5% of the sample goes to the ten largest clones.

The sequence is built from TRBV28 and TRBJ1-5, with the D gene too uncertain to name. This specimen consisted of unsorted PBMCs, obtained 0.4 years after starting antiretroviral therapy. The receptor comes from a man younger than 40 with HIV. This receptor carries the CDR3 CASSFGGQPQHF. The DNA reads TGTGCCAGCAGTTTCGGTGGTCAGCCCCAGCATTTT.